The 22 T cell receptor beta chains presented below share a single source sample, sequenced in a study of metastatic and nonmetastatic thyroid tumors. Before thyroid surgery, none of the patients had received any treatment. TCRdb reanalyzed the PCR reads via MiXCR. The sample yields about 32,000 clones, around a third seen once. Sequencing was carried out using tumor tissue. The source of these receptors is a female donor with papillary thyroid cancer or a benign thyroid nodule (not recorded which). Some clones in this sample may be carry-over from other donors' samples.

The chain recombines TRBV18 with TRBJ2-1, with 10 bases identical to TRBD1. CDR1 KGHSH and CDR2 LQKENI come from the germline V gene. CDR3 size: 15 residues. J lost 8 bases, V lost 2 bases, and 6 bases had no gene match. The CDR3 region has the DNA TGTGCCAGCTCACCAGGGACAGGGGTTTTGGATGAGCAGTTCTTC. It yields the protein CASSPGTGVLDEQFF.

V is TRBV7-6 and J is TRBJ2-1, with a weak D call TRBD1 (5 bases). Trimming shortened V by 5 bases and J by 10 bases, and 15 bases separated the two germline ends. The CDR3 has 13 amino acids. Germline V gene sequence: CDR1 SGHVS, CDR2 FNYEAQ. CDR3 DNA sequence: TGTGCCAGCAGCCCAGGGCCCGAGAGAGAGCAGTTCTTC. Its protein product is CASSPGPEREQFF.

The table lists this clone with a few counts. The CDR3 DNA reads TGTGCCACCAGCAGAGAGAGGACGAGCACACAGACAGATCAATCCACCGGGGAGCTGTTTTTT. This codes for CATSRERTSTQTDQSTGELFF. This chain joins TRBV15 and TRBJ2-2; TRBD1 is a possible D gene (5 bases). There are 21 residues in the CDR3. Trimming removed 0 bases from V and 4 bases from J, with 27 bases in between. The germline V gene has CDR1 LNHNV and CDR2 YYDKDF (reference sequence).

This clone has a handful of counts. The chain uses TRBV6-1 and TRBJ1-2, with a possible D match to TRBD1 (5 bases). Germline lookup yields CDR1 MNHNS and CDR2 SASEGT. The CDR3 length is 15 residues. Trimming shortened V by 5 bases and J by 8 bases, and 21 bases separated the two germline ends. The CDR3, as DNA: TGTGCCAGCAGTCCGACCCGGACACCCAAGGGGGGCTACACCTTC. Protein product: CASSPTRTPKGGYTF.

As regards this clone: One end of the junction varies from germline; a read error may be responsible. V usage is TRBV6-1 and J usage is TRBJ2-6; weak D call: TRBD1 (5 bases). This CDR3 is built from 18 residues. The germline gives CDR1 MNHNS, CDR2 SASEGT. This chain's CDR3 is CASSAPGSWVAGANVPTF. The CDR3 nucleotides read TGTGCCAGCAGTGCCCCCGGTAGTTGGGTCGCTGGGGCCAACGTCCCGACTTTC.

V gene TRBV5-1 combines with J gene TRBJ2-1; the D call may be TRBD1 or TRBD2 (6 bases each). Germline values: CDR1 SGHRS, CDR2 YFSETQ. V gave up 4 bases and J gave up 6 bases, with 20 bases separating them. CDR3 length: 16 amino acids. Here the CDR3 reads CASSLVWGAAGNEQFF. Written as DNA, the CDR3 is TGCGCCAGCAGCCTGGTATGGGGGGCCGCGGGCAATGAGCAGTTCTTC.

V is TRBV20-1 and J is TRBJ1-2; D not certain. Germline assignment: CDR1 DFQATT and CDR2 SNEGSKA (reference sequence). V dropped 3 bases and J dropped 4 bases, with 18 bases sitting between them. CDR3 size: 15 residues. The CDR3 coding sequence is TGCAGTGCTAGGAAGTTGAGGACGGATCTCTATGGCTACACCTTC. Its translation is CSARKLRTDLYGYTF.

Written as DNA, the CDR3 is TGCGCCAGCAGCTCAGGACCACAGGGGGCTCTATACGAGCAGTACTTC. Encoded protein: CASSSGPQGALYEQYF. The V and J genes are TRBV5-1 and TRBJ2-7, with 9 bases identical to TRBD1. The germline CDR1 and CDR2 sequences are SGHRS and YFSETQ. The CDR3 length is 16 residues. With V trimmed by 3 bases and J by 4 bases, 11 bases remained unmatched.

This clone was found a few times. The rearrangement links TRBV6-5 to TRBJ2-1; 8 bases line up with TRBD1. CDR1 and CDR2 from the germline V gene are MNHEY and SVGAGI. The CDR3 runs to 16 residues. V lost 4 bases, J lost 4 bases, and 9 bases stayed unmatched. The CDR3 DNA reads TGTGCCAGCAGTTCCGGGACAGGCGGGGAGTACAATGAGCAGTTCTTC. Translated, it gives CASSSGTGGEYNEQFF.

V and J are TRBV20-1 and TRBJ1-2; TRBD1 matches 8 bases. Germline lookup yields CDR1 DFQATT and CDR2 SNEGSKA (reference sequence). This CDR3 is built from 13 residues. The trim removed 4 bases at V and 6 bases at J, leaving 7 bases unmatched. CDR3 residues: CSAISGGDDGYTF. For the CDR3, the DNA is TGCAGTGCTATCTCAGGGGGCGATGATGGCTACACCTTC.

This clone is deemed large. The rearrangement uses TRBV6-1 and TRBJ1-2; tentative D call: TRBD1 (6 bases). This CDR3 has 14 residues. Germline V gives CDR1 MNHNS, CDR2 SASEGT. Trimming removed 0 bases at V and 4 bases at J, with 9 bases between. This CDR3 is CASSEASGAYGYTF. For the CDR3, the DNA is TGTGCCAGCAGTGAAGCGTCAGGGGCCTATGGCTACACCTTC.

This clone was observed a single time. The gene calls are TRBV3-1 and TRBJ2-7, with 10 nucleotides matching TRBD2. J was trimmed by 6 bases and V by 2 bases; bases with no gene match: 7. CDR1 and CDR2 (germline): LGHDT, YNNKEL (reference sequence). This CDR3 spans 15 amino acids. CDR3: CASSQWELAGSEQYF. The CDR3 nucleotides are TGTGCCAGCAGCCAATGGGAACTAGCGGGAAGCGAGCAGTACTTC.

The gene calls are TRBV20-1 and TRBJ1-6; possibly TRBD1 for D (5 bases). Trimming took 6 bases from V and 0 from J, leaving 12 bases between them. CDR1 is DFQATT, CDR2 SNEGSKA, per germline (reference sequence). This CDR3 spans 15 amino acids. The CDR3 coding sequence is TGCAGTGCACGGGACGTGAGCTCCTATAATTCACCCCTCCACTTT. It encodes CSARDVSSYNSPLHF.

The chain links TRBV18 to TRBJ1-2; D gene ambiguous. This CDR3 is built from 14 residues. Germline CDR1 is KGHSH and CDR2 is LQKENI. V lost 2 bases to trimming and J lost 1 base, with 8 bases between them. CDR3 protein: CASSPTLDNYGYTF. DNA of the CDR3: TGTGCCAGCTCACCAACTTTGGATAACTATGGCTACACCTTC.

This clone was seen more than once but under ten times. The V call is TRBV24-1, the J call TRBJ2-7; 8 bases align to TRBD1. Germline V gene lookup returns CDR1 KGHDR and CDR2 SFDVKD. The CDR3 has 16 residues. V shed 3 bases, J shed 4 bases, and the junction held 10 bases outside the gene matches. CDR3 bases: TGTGCCACCAGTGATCCTGGGACAGGTGGGGCTTACGAGCAGTACTTC. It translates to CATSDPGTGGAYEQYF.

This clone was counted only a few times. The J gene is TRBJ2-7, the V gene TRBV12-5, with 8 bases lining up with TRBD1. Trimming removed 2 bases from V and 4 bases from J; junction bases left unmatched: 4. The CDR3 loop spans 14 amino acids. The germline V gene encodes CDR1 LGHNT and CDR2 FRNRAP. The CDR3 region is CASGLTDRGYEQYF. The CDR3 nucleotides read TGTGCTAGTGGTTTGACAGACAGGGGTTACGAGCAGTACTTC.

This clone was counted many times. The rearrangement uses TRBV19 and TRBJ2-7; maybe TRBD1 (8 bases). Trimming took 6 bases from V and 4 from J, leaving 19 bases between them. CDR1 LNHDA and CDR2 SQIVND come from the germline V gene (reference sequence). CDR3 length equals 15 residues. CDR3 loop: CASSTGGGVRYEQYF. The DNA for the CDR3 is TGTGCCAGTAGCACAGGGGGGGGAGTGAGGTACGAGCAGTACTTC.

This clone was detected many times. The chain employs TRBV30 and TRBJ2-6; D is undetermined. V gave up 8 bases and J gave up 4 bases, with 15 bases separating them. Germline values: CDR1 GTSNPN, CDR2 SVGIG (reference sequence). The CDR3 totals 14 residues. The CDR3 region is CAGMGLTGANVLTF. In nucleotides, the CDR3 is TGTGCCGGGATGGGGTTAACGGGGGCCAACGTCCTGACTTTC.

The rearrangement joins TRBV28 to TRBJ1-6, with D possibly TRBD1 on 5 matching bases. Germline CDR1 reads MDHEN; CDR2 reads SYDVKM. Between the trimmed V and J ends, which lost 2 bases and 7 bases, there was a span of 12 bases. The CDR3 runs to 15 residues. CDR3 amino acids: CASSLGDRVNSPLHF. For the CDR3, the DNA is TGTGCCAGCAGTTTAGGGGACCGGGTAAATTCACCCCTCCACTTT.

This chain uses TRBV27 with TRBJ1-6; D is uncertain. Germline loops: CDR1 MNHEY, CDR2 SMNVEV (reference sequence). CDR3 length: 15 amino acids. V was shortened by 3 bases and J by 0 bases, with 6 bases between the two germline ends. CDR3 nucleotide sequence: TGTGCCAGCAGTTTTAAGAGCTCCTATAATTCACCCCTCCACTTT. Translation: CASSFKSSYNSPLHF.

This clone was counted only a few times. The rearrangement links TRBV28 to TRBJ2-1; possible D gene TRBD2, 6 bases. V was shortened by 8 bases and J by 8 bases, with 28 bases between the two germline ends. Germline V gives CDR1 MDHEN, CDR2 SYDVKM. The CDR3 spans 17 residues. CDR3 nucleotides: TGTGCCAGCCTCCCCCTTAGCGGTAGGCCTCTTTCCGATGAGCAGTTCTTC. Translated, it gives CASLPLSGRPLSDEQFF.

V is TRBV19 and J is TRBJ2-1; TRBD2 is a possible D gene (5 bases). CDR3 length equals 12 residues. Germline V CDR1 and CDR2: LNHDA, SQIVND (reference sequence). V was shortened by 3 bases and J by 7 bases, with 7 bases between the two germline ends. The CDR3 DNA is TGTGCCAGTAGTATTGGCGGGAATGAGCAGTTCTTC. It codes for CASSIGGNEQFF. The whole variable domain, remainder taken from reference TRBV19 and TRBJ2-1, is DGGITQSPKYLFRKEGQNVTLSCEQNLNHDAMYWYRQDPGQGLRLIYYSQIVNDFQKGDIAEGYSVSREKKESFPLTVTSAQKNPTAFYLCASSIGGNEQFFGPGTRLTVL.